This is a list of T cell receptor beta chains from one sample in a study of blood T cells in healthy people across ages. TCRdb itself ran the 5' RACE reads through MiXCR, one entry per CDR3 protein. The table records 1.4 million or so distinct CDR3 sequences, 42% of them present only once. Sequencing used blood. The receptors were sampled from a woman between 18 and 29 years old in good health. CDR3s leave out the opening cysteine and the closing phenylalanine or tryptophan. D genes are given only for firm matches. Size is stated for part of the rows, as once, few or many counts, or as a class when the clone is expanded.

size	V	D	J	CDR3
.	TRBV9	.	TRBJ2-1	ASSWTLSSYNEQF
few	TRBV10-3	TRBD2	TRBJ2-3	AIRPSGGADTQY
.	TRBV10-2	.	TRBJ2-5	ASSAIRGSQETQY
.	TRBV12-3/TRBV12-4	.	TRBJ1-5	ASSFMLGLNQPQH
.	TRBV20-1	TRBD2	TRBJ2-3	SAPSSGRPPRDTQY
.	TRBV20-1	TRBD2	TRBJ2-5	SAREGASGGHYQETQY
few	TRBV20-1	.	TRBJ2-1	SARDLDGSSYDEQF
.	TRBV15	TRBD1	TRBJ1-2	ATSRDKRQGLLRGYGYT
.	TRBV20-1	TRBD1	TRBJ1-5	SATIQGLNQPQH
few	TRBV4-1	TRBD2	TRBJ2-5	ASSHGPKLAGQETQY
.	TRBV6-2/TRBV6-3	.	TRBJ1-1	ASSWGAANRNTEAF
.	TRBV20-1	.	.	SGVSGKETQY
.	TRBV13	TRBD1	TRBJ1-4	ASRSWGTVNEKLF
.	TRBV7-9	TRBD1	TRBJ2-7	ASSGRTGGFLEQY
.	TRBV4-1	TRBD2	TRBJ2-3	ASSQVAGDGTDTQY
.	TRBV9	.	TRBJ1-1	ASSVEGEGVVTEAF
.	TRBV5-1	TRBD2	TRBJ2-1	ASSSFGGEPYNEQF
few	TRBV4-3	TRBD1	TRBJ2-3	ASSQKDRGLTDTQY
few	TRBV7-2	TRBD2	TRBJ2-7	ASSKGTSYEQY
.	TRBV7-9	.	TRBJ1-1	ASSWTVRRAF
.	TRBV27	TRBD1	TRBJ1-2	ASSDTGQPWGYT
many	TRBV2	.	TRBJ2-3	ASSEKGDTQY
few	TRBV6-6	.	TRBJ1-5	ASSYYEQPQH
once	TRBV12-3/TRBV12-4	TRBD2	TRBJ2-3	AGSFGGSGDTQY
.	TRBV5-5	.	TRBJ1-1	ASSFDIPNTEAF
.	TRBV18	TRBD2	TRBJ2-1	ASSPGILAGGNEQF
few	TRBV24-1	TRBD1	TRBJ2-3	ATKQGNTQY
.	TRBV10-3	.	TRBJ2-7	AISEAQVTNEQY
.	TRBV20-1	.	TRBJ2-1	SGRVLTYNEQF
.	TRBV6-2/TRBV6-3	.	TRBJ2-5	ASSYSGGLIGTQETQY
.	TRBV20-1	.	TRBJ2-3	RIRERLTDTQY
few	TRBV6-6	.	TRBJ1-2	ASSTSQGQGYGYT
.	TRBV6-2/TRBV6-3	TRBD1	TRBJ2-2	ASRWTGGTGELF
.	TRBV3-1	.	TRBJ1-5	ASSQDPGEGQPQH
many	TRBV29-1	.	TRBJ2-7	SVRWGYEQY
.	TRBV4-2	.	TRBJ2-3	ASSQAASGTDTQY